The 29 T cell receptor beta chains below come from one sample, sequenced in a study of cytomegalovirus exposure and HLA in healthy donors. A multiplex PCR was run with 60 Vbeta primers and 13 Jbeta primers. TCRdb's copy holds only in-frame clones and misses some; the assay was immunoSEQ multiplex PCR. Counted here are 150,000 to 200,000 clones, 77% occurring once; the ten biggest clones make up 1.5% to 2%. The sequenced sample consisted of PBMCs. These receptors all stem from a woman between 25 and 40 years old in good health and CMV-seronegative.

A remark on this clone: Sequence at one end of the junction differs from germline and may be a read error. The chain carries TRBV5-5 and TRBJ1-2, with unresolved D. The CDR3 loop spans 16 amino acids. Germline CDR1 SGHKS, CDR2 YYEKEE (reference sequence). CDR3 amino acids: CASSLAEWQTFYGYTF. The CDR3 nucleotides read TGTGCCAGCAGTTTGGCGGAGTGGCAGACGTTCTATGGCTACACCTTC.

This sequence joins TRBV9 and TRBJ2-2; 7 nucleotides align to TRBD1. Germline V gene sequence: CDR1 SGDLS, CDR2 YYNGEE. The CDR3 has 14 residues. Trimming removed 6 bases from V and 6 bases from J; junction bases left unmatched: 8. The CDR3 protein is CASKGGRVAGELFF. The CDR3 DNA sequence: TGTGCCAGCAAAGGGGGCAGGGTCGCCGGGGAGCTGTTTTTT. Based on the CDR3 plus reference TRBV9 and TRBJ2-2, the full variable domain is DSGVTQTPKHLITATGQRVTLRCSPRSGDLSVYWYQQSLDQGLQFLIQYYNGEERAKGNILERFSAQQFPDLHSELNLSSLELGDSALYFCASKGGRVAGELFFGEGSRLTVL.

The chain recombines TRBV19 with TRBJ1-5, with 8 bases aligning to TRBD1. J lost 0 bases, V lost 2 bases, and 3 bases had no gene match. The CDR3 loop spans 16 amino acids. CDR1 and CDR2 from the germline V gene are LNHDA and SQIVND (reference sequence). The CDR3 reads CASSIKTGVSNQPQHF. As DNA, the CDR3 is TGTGCCAGTAGTATAAAGACAGGGGTTAGCAATCAGCCCCAGCATTTT.

This chain connects TRBV27 to TRBJ2-7, with 8 bases aligning to TRBD2. The CDR3 runs to 15 residues. Germline assignment: CDR1 MNHEY and CDR2 SMNVEV (reference sequence). The J segment lost 2 bases and the V segment lost 6 bases, leaving 9 bases of the junction unmatched. This CDR3 reads CASSRTSGAPYEQYF. The CDR3 DNA reads as TGTGCCAGCAGCCGTACTAGCGGAGCCCCCTACGAGCAGTACTTC.

The chain uses TRBV12-5 and TRBJ2-1; 7 bases line up with TRBD1. The CDR3 is 15 amino acids. The J segment lost 5 bases and the V segment lost 1 base, leaving 5 bases of the junction unmatched. CDR1 and CDR2 from the germline V gene are LGHNT and FRNRAP. This CDR3 reads CASGLAGTEDNEQFF. Here the CDR3 DNA reads TGTGCTAGTGGTTTGGCCGGGACAGAGGACAATGAGCAGTTCTTC.

This clone was counted once. The rearrangement joins TRBV5-6 to TRBJ2-5; D is undetermined. The CDR3 is made up of 12 amino acids. The ends were cut back, 5 bases at V and 5 bases at J, with 10 bases in the middle. Germline loops: CDR1 SGHDT, CDR2 YYEEEE. This CDR3 is CASRSPRETQYF. The CDR3 DNA is TGTGCCAGCAGGTCCCCCAGGGAGACCCAGTACTTC.

The V gene is TRBV5-4, the J gene TRBJ2-3; 7 positions match TRBD2. Germline V lookup: CDR1 SGHNT, CDR2 YYREEE (reference sequence). With 0 bases clipped from V and 2 bases from J, the junction kept 6 bases outside the gene matches. CDR3 length: 16 amino acids. CDR3 DNA sequence: TGTGCCAGCAGCTTGGCAACTAGCGAAAACACAGATACGCAGTATTTT. Protein sequence: CASSLATSENTDTQYF.

The CDR3 region is CASSPRGGDRGASSTDTQYF. In DNA, the CDR3 is TGTGCCAGCAGCCCCAGGGGCGGGGACAGGGGGGCCTCTAGCACAGATACGCAGTATTTT. The chain has TRBV7-3 and TRBJ2-3, with TRBD1 identical over 11 bases. The CDR3 totals 20 residues. Germline V gene sequence: CDR1 SGHTA, CDR2 FQGTGA. Germline trimming cut 5 bases from V and 0 bases from J; bases unmatched to any gene: 16.

V and J are TRBV6-4 and TRBJ1-5, with D unclear. The germline V gene has CDR1 MRHNA and CDR2 SNTAGT. The CDR3 covers 15 residues. The germline V and J ends were trimmed by 3 bases and 2 bases, with 11 bases remaining between them. CDR3 loop: CASSEEGGGNQPQHF. DNA of the CDR3: TGTGCCAGCAGTGAAGAGGGCGGTGGCAATCAGCCCCAGCATTTT.

The rearrangement uses TRBV10-3 and TRBJ2-5, with 8 bases aligning to TRBD2. The CDR3 spans 14 residues. Germline CDR1 reads ENHRY; CDR2 reads SYGVKD. Unmatched junction bases numbered 8, after V lost 6 bases and J lost 5 bases. CDR3 nucleotides: TGTGCCATCAGAGAAAGCGGGAGAGGGGAGACCCAGTACTTC. Protein product: CAIRESGRGETQYF.

This clone was observed a single time. J is TRBJ2-7 and V is TRBV29-1, with TRBD2 identical over 8 bases. The CDR3 runs 13 residues. Looked up from germline, CDR1 is SQVTM and CDR2 is ANQGSEA. V dropped 4 bases and J dropped 0; count of bases not matched to a gene: 2. The CDR3 loop reads CSVGREGSYEQYF. The DNA for the CDR3 is TGCAGCGTTGGTCGGGAGGGCTCCTACGAGCAGTACTTC.

The V gene is TRBV4-3, the J gene TRBJ1-2, with 7 bases lining up with TRBD1. This CDR3 region has 14 residues. Germline CDR1 LGHNA, CDR2 YSLEER. With V trimmed by 4 bases and J by 5 bases, 7 bases remained unmatched. CDR3 in DNA: TGCGCCAGCAGCCGACAGGGATGGGGGTATGGCTACACCTTC. Its translation: CASSRQGWGYGYTF.

The chain recombines TRBV5-5 with TRBJ2-1; TRBD1 might be the D (8 bases). This CDR3 has 15 amino acids. Trimming left V 2 bases short and J 9 bases short, with 18 bases between. Germline CDR1 SGHKS, CDR2 YYEKEE (reference sequence). The CDR3 DNA sequence: TGTGCCAGCAGCTTATATACACAGGGGGAGGGTGAGCAGTTCTTC. Its protein is CASSLYTQGEGEQFF.

V usage is TRBV4-2 and J usage is TRBJ2-5, with 11 bases fitting TRBD2. The germline V gene has CDR1 LGHNA and CDR2 YNFKEQ. With 4 bases clipped from V and 1 base from J, the junction kept 2 bases outside the gene matches. There are 15 residues in the CDR3. The CDR3, as DNA: TGTGCCAGCAGCCCGGGACTAGCGGTCCAAGAGACCCAGTACTTC. It translates to CASSPGLAVQETQYF.

The table lists this clone with a few counts. Compared with germline, one end of the junction differs, possibly owing to a read error. The V and J genes are TRBV7-9 and TRBJ1-4, with TRBD1 matching 10 bases. Germline CDR1 reads SEHNR; CDR2 reads FQNEAQ (reference sequence). The CDR3 loop spans 15 amino acids. The CDR3 coding sequence is TGTTCCAGCAGCTCCCAGACAGGGGGCAATGAAAAACTGTTTTTT. Protein: CSSSSQTGGNEKLFF.

The V call is TRBV2, the J call TRBJ2-5; maybe TRBD1 (6 bases). The germline V gene has CDR1 SNHLY and CDR2 FYNNEI. The CDR3 spans 13 residues. V was clipped by 6 bases and J by 7 bases, with 15 bases between them. The CDR3 loop is CASSRDTTGTQYF. CDR3 sequence (DNA): TGTGCCAGCAGCCGGGACACGACAGGGACCCAGTACTTC.

This chain joins TRBV4-1 and TRBJ2-7, with 9 bases aligning to TRBD2. The CDR3 totals 15 residues. V dropped 4 bases and J dropped 2; count of bases not matched to a gene: 6. Germline lookup yields CDR1 MGHRA and CDR2 YSYEKL. The chain's CDR3 is CASSRPTSGTYEQYF. DNA of the CDR3: TGCGCCAGCAGCCGACCGACTAGCGGAACCTACGAGCAGTACTTC.

The V call is TRBV7-3, the J call TRBJ1-1; 8 positions match TRBD1. V shed 6 bases, J shed 1 base, and the junction held 10 bases outside the gene matches. Looked up from germline, CDR1 is SGHTA and CDR2 is FQGTGA. The CDR3 is 16 amino acids. CDR3: CASRSTSGTGNTEAFF. The CDR3 DNA reads as TGTGCCAGCAGGTCCACGTCGGGGACAGGGAACACTGAAGCTTTCTTT.

This rearrangement joins TRBV13 to TRBJ2-7, with 8 bases that match TRBD2. The J segment lost 4 bases and the V segment lost 4 bases, leaving 12 bases of the junction unmatched. Germline lookup yields CDR1 PRHDT and CDR2 FYEKMQ (reference sequence). The CDR3 runs to 16 residues. This CDR3 reads CASSSQLAGTSYEQYF. Here the CDR3 DNA reads TGTGCCAGCAGCTCCCAACTCGCCGGGACTAGTTACGAGCAGTACTTC.

This sequence joins TRBV27 and TRBJ1-5; 8 nucleotides align to TRBD1. Germline CDR1 MNHEY, CDR2 SMNVEV (reference sequence). The length of the CDR3 is 14 residues. The V gene end was trimmed by 3 bases and the J gene end by 5 bases; junction bases not matched to a gene: 3. The chain's CDR3 is CASSFRTGYQPQHF. In DNA, the CDR3 is TGTGCCAGCAGTTTCCGGACAGGGTATCAGCCCCAGCATTTT.

The V gene is TRBV2, the J gene TRBJ1-5, with D hard to call. The CDR3 spans 14 residues. Germline CDR1 is SNHLY and CDR2 is FYNNEI. V lost 1 base and J lost 5, with 9 bases in between. The chain's CDR3 is CASSEGRRDQPQHF. The CDR3 nucleotides are TGTGCCAGCAGTGAAGGACGGCGGGATCAGCCCCAGCATTTT.

The DNA of the CDR3 is TGTGCCATCAGTGAGTCTCGGGGACAGAAGCTGCCCCAGCATTTT. This sequence encodes CAISESRGQKLPQHF. V gene TRBV10-3 combines with J gene TRBJ1-5; the match to TRBD1 covers 7 bases. The CDR3 runs 15 residues. Germline CDR1 is ENHRY and CDR2 is SYGVKD. The ends lost 0 bases at V and 9 bases at J; junction bases unmatched: 8.

V and J are TRBV19 and TRBJ2-5, with 10 nucleotides matching TRBD1. V dropped 8 bases and J dropped 4; count of bases not matched to a gene: 10. This CDR3 has 15 amino acids. Per germline, CDR1 LNHDA and CDR2 SQIVND (reference sequence). CDR3 protein: CASSSGTGVSETQYF. The DNA for the CDR3 is TGTGCCAGTTCATCCGGGACAGGGGTTTCAGAGACCCAGTACTTC.

The gene calls are TRBV5-6 and TRBJ2-7; D possibly corresponds to TRBD1 (6 bases). CDR3 length equals 14 residues. The V end was cut by 4 bases, the J end by 7 bases, with 18 bases between. Germline V gene data show CDR1 as SGHDT and CDR2 as YYEEEE. The CDR3 reads CASSPTGYGREQYF. Here the CDR3 DNA reads TGTGCCAGCAGCCCAACAGGGTATGGAAGGGAGCAGTACTTC.

The V gene is TRBV4-2, the J gene TRBJ2-3; 8 positions match TRBD2. From germline, CDR1 is LGHNA and CDR2 YNFKEQ. The CDR3 consists of 16 residues. Trimming at V came to 0 bases and at J to 1 base, leaving 3 bases not matched to a gene. CDR3 in amino acids: CASSQDPAGGTDTQYF. CDR3 nucleotide sequence: TGTGCCAGCAGCCAAGACCCAGCGGGAGGCACAGATACGCAGTATTTT.

This sequence joins TRBV4-3 and TRBJ2-1, with 12 bases aligning to TRBD1. From germline, CDR1 is LGHNA and CDR2 YSLEER. V was pared by 1 base and J by 8 bases, with 3 bases of the junction left unmatched. This CDR3 has 15 amino acids. The CDR3 protein is CASSQGDRGLHEQFF. The CDR3 DNA is TGCGCCAGCAGCCAAGGGGACAGGGGGCTGCATGAGCAGTTCTTC.

The chain recombines TRBV6-6 with TRBJ2-3, with TRBD2 matching 11 bases. Unmatched junction bases numbered 6, after V lost 6 bases and J lost 1 base. The CDR3 extends over 16 amino acids. Germline lookup yields CDR1 MNHNY and CDR2 SVGAGI (reference sequence). CDR3 nucleotide sequence: TGTGCCAGCAGGTGGCTAGCGGGGGGCCGCACAGATACGCAGTATTTT. This encodes CASRWLAGGRTDTQYF.

This rearrangement joins TRBV5-4 to TRBJ1-2, with D possibly TRBD1 on 6 matching bases. The CDR3 is 15 residues long. Germline V gives CDR1 SGHNT, CDR2 YYREEE (reference sequence). The V gene lost 0 bases and the J gene lost 5 bases, with 14 bases spanning the gap. Written as DNA, the CDR3 is TGTGCCAGCAGCTTGGCCAGGGGTCGGCCGTATGGCTACACCTTC. It yields the protein CASSLARGRPYGYTF.

This rearrangement joins TRBV7-2 to TRBJ1-1; weak D call: TRBD1 (6 bases). This CDR3 spans 13 amino acids. Germline V lookup: CDR1 SGHTA, CDR2 FQGNSA. The V end was cut by 0 bases, the J end by 6 bases, with 8 bases between. Written as DNA, the CDR3 is TGTGCCAGCAGCTTAGCTCGGACAGCTGAAGCTTTCTTT. It codes for CASSLARTAEAFF.